This T cell receptor beta chain appears in the sequencing data of a study of T cells after yellow fever vaccination. Study at large: In the case of low-cell-number fractions, SMART-Seq v4 Ultra Low Input was used for preparation. Findings and limits, study-wide: Primary-vaccination clones mostly resurfaced post-booster (more than 95% CD4, roughly 90% CD8).

This clonotype was recorded many times. The antigen is undetermined. By 5'RACE template switching, TCR cDNA was produced, with a universal primer site and UMIs added in the process. Each CDR3 protein gets one entry after TCRdb re-called the 5' RACE reads with MiXCR. Of a few hundred thousand distinct CDR3 sequences listed, about 4% were seen once; the top ten hold around 24%. With 2 bases removed from V and 4 bases from J, the gap between germline ends came to 8 bases. The CDR3 has 13 amino acids. The germline CDR1 and CDR2 sequences are MGHRA and YSYEKL. The chain links TRBV4-1 to TRBJ2-5, with D possibly TRBD2 on 6 matching bases. This TCR was recovered from a man aged 18 to 30 who received the YFV17D yellow fever vaccine. The input for sequencing was PBMCs, taken 5 days after the yellow fever booster vaccination. The CDR3 bases are TGCGCCAGCAGCCAATGGAGGGGAGAGACCCAGTACTTC. It is translated as CASSQWRGETQYF.